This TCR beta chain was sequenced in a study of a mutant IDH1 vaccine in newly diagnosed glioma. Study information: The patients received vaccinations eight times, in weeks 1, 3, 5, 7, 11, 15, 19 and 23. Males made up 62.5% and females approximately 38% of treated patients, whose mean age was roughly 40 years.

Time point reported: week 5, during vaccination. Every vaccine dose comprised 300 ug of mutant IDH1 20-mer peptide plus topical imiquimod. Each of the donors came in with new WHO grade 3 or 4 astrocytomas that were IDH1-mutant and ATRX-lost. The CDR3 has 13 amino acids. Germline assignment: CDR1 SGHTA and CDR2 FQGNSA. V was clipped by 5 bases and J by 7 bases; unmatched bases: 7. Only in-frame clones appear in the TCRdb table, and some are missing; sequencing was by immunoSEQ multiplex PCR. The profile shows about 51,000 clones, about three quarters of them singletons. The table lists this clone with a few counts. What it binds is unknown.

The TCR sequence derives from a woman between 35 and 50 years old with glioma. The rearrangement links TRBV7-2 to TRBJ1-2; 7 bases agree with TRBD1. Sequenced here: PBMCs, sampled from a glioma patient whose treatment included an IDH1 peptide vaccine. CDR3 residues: CASSHDREGGYTF. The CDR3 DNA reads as TGTGCCAGCAGCCACGACAGGGAGGGTGGCTACACCTTC.